Each of the 10 T cell receptor beta chains below was sequenced from the same sample in a study of blood T cell repertoires in COVID-19. Profiling relied on immunoSEQ multiplex PCR, and the TCRdb table lists in-frame clones only, not all of them. The table shows roughly 99,000 clones, with around 89% occurring only once. The specimen was peripheral blood. All receptors come from a man aged 45-65 years with active or convalescent COVID-19.

The V gene is TRBV28, the J gene TRBJ1-4; 9 positions match TRBD1. Germline CDR1 reads MDHEN; CDR2 reads SYDVKM. Germline trimming cut 6 bases from V and 9 bases from J; bases unmatched to any gene: 11. The CDR3 has 15 residues. The CDR3, as DNA: TGTGCCAGCAGCAGTGAAGGACAGGGGTTGAAAAAACTGTTTTTT. Translated, it gives CASSSEGQGLKKLFF. The whole variable domain, filled in from reference TRBV28 and TRBJ1-4, reads DVKVTQSSRYLVKRTGEKVFLECVQDMDHENMFWYRQDPGLGLRLIYFSYDVKMKEKGDIPEGYSVSREKKERFSLILESASTNQTSMYLCASSSEGQGLKKLFFGSGTQLSVL.

This chain joins TRBV5-6 and TRBJ1-2; maybe TRBD1 (6 bases). V lost 0 bases and J 14 bases, leaving 14 bases between the germline ends. Germline CDR1 and CDR2: SGHDT and YYEEEE. The CDR3 has 12 amino acids. CDR3 in amino acids: CASSLDSGAETF. As DNA, the CDR3 is TGTGCCAGCAGCTTGGACTCAGGGGCGGAAACCTTC.

The CDR3 loop is CSALLLGGQNIQYF. DNA for the CDR3: TGCAGCGCCCTCCTTCTTGGAGGGCAAAACATTCAGTACTTC. The rearrangement links TRBV29-1 to TRBJ2-4, with D possibly TRBD2 on 6 matching bases. The V end was cut by 7 bases, the J end by 5 bases, with 18 bases between. This CDR3 region has 14 residues. CDR1 and CDR2 from the germline V gene are SQVTM and ANQGSEA.

V and J are TRBV6-5 and TRBJ1-1; perhaps TRBD1 as D (6 bases). The germline V gene has CDR1 MNHEY and CDR2 SVGAGI. This CDR3 has 15 residues. The V gene lost 4 bases and the J gene lost 5 bases, with 17 bases spanning the gap. The CDR3: CASSFPQGEGTEAFF. CDR3 bases: TGTGCCAGCAGTTTTCCACAGGGAGAGGGTACTGAAGCTTTCTTT.

This chain uses TRBV5-5 with TRBJ2-7, with 9 bases that match TRBD1. The CDR3 length is 15 residues. Looked up from germline, CDR1 is SGHKS and CDR2 is YYEKEE (reference sequence). V lost 1 base and J lost 5; bases outside the gene matches: 7. The CDR3 coding sequence is TGTGCCAGCAGCTTGCGAGGACAGGGGTTCGACGAGCAGTACTTC. Protein sequence: CASSLRGQGFDEQYF.

The gene calls are TRBV5-4 and TRBJ2-7; 7 nucleotides align to TRBD1. The germline CDR1 and CDR2 sequences are SGHNT and YYREEE (reference sequence). J lost 4 bases, V lost 4 bases, and 8 bases had no gene match. CDR3 length equals 14 residues. DNA for the CDR3: TGTGCCAGCAGCGACAGGGAAGAACGATACGAGCAGTACTTC. Protein sequence: CASSDREERYEQYF.

The chain links TRBV2 to TRBJ1-2; D is uncertain. This CDR3 is built from 10 residues. Germline values: CDR1 SNHLY, CDR2 FYNNEI. The V gene lost 3 bases and the J gene lost 8 bases, with 4 bases spanning the gap. CDR3 protein: CASSEGGYTF. As DNA, the CDR3 is TGTGCCAGCAGTGAGGGCGGCTACACCTTC.

This chain joins TRBV29-1 and TRBJ2-3, with 7 bases aligning to TRBD2. Germline trimming cut 7 bases from V and 0 bases from J; bases unmatched to any gene: 7. The CDR3 length is 14 residues. Germline CDR1 and CDR2: SQVTM and ANQGSEA. The CDR3 sequence is CSARTSLSTDTQYF. The CDR3 DNA follows: TGCAGCGCGCGGACTAGTTTGAGCACAGATACGCAGTATTTT.

This chain joins TRBV5-5 and TRBJ1-1; D call uncertain. V was clipped by 3 bases and J by 6 bases, with 12 bases between them. Germline CDR1 SGHKS, CDR2 YYEKEE (reference sequence). The CDR3 consists of 13 residues. The CDR3 spells CASSYWASSEAFF. The CDR3 DNA reads TGTGCCAGCAGCTATTGGGCTTCGTCTGAAGCTTTCTTT.

This sequence joins TRBV7-9 and TRBJ2-4; the match to TRBD2 covers 14 bases. J gave up 14 bases and V 5 bases, and 11 bases lay outside the gene matches. Germline V lookup: CDR1 SEHNR, CDR2 FQNEAQ (reference sequence). CDR3 length equals 15 residues. The CDR3 DNA sequence: TGTGCCAGCAGCCCTAGCGGGACTAGCGGGGGCTCCGAGTACTTC. Encoded protein: CASSPSGTSGGSEYF.